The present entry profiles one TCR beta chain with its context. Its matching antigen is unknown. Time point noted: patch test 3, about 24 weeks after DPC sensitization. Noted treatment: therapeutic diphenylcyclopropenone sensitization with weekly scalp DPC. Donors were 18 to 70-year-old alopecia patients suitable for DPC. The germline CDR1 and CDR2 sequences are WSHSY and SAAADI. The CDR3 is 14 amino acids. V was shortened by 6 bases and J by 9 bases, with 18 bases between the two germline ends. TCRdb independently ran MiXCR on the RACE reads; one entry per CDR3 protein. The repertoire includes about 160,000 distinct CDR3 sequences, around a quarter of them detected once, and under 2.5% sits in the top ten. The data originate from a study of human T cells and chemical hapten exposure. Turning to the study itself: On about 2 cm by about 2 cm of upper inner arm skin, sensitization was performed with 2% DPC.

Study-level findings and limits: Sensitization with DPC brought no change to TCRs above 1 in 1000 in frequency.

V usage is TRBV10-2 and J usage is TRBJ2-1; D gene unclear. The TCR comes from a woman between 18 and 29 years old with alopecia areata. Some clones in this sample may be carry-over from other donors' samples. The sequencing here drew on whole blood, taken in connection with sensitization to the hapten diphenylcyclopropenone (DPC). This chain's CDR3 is CASRDPPQVGEQFF. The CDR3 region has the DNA TGCGCCAGCAGGGACCCTCCGCAGGTTGGTGAGCAGTTCTTC.